This T cell receptor beta chain is from a study of CD8+ T cells in alopecia areata. Across the study: Among treated patients, oral tofacitinib was administered at 5 to 10 mg twice daily. Whole-study findings and limits: Lesional scalp, notably in alopecia totalis/universalis, had clonality above that of normal scalp.

Reverse transcription of extracted RNA yielded cDNA, which provided the sequencing template. The table came from immunoSEQ multiplex PCR; TCRdb's copy has only in-frame clones and leaves some out. The sample yields about 97,000 clones, approximately 42% seen once. The CDR3 length is 13 residues. Germline loops: CDR1 LGHNA, CDR2 YSLEER. The ends were cut back, 0 bases at V and 7 bases at J, with 7 bases in the middle. In the case of this clone: Its target is not known.

The receptor comes from a human donor with alopecia areata. The genes are TRBV4-3 and TRBJ1-5; a possible D gene is TRBD1 (6 bases). The sample comprised CD4+ T cells sorted from blood. The CDR3 reads CASSQDRGQPQHF. The DNA of the CDR3 is TGCGCCAGCAGCCAAGACAGGGGACAGCCCCAGCATTTT.